These 27 T cell receptor beta chains came from one sample sequenced in a study of cytomegalovirus exposure and HLA in healthy donors. The PCR ran on 60 Vbeta and 13 Jbeta primers. Measured with immunoSEQ multiplex PCR; TCRdb has only the in-frame clones, and not every one. Of more than 150,000 clones in the sample, around 80% were seen once. Specimen: PBMCs. These receptors all come from a woman in her 30s in good health and CMV-seronegative.

The V and J genes are TRBV7-9 and TRBJ1-4, with unresolved D. CDR1 is SEHNR, CDR2 FQNEAQ, per germline (reference sequence). Trimming removed 1 base at V and 5 bases at J, with 8 bases between. The CDR3 is 14 residues long. CDR3 loop: CASSLGSGNEKLFF. CDR3 sequence (DNA): TGTGCCAGCAGCTTAGGATCCGGGAATGAAAAACTGTTTTTT.

The chain carries TRBV6-1 and TRBJ1-1; 7 nucleotides line up with TRBD1. CDR3 size: 12 residues. With V trimmed by 4 bases and J by 11 bases, 7 bases remained unmatched. Per the germline V gene, CDR1 is MNHNS and CDR2 is SASEGT. CDR3 residues: CASSASRTGAFF. The CDR3 coding sequence is TGTGCCAGCAGTGCGTCCCGGACAGGCGCTTTCTTT.

The chain combines TRBV10-2 with TRBJ2-7; TRBD1 aligns across 10 bases. J gave up 3 bases and V 4 bases, and 9 bases lay outside the gene matches. Germline-derived CDR1 and CDR2 are WSHSY and SAAADI. This CDR3 spans 16 amino acids. CDR3 in DNA: TGCGCCAGCAGTGCCGACAGGGGGCTAAGTGGCTACGAGCAGTACTTC. Protein: CASSADRGLSGYEQYF.

The rearrangement uses TRBV10-2 and TRBJ2-5; TRBD2 aligns across 8 bases. There are 12 residues in the CDR3. In germline, CDR1 is WSHSY, CDR2 SAAADI. V was pared by 7 bases and J by 7 bases, with 5 bases of the junction left unmatched. The CDR3 loop is CASNGGGGTQYF. CDR3 sequence (DNA): TGCGCCAGCAACGGGGGGGGCGGGACCCAGTACTTC.

The chain combines TRBV9 with TRBJ2-7, with 9 bases matching TRBD1. The CDR3 loop spans 15 amino acids. The germline CDR1 and CDR2 sequences are SGDLS and YYNGEE. Trimming at V came to 0 bases and at J to 1 base, leaving 2 bases not matched to a gene. This CDR3 is CASSVGDRVSYEQYF. CDR3 coding DNA: TGTGCCAGCAGCGTAGGGGACAGGGTTTCCTACGAGCAGTACTTC.

The V and J genes are TRBV2 and TRBJ2-7; D not resolved. The V gene's germline CDR1 is SNHLY and CDR2 FYNNEI. V lost 7 bases and J lost 0, with 4 bases in between. This CDR3 has 11 residues. The chain's CDR3 is CASMYSYEQYF. CDR3 DNA: TGTGCCAGCATGTACTCCTACGAGCAGTACTTC.

This clone turned up a few times. The J gene is TRBJ1-4, the V gene TRBV25-1; 9 nucleotides agree with TRBD1. The germline V gene has CDR1 MGHDK and CDR2 SYGVNS. V dropped 11 bases and J dropped 7; count of bases not matched to a gene: 5. The CDR3 contains 12 residues. CDR3: CASGQGAEKLFF. DNA for the CDR3: TGTGCCTCGGGACAGGGTGCTGAAAAACTGTTTTTT.

This chain joins TRBV5-1 and TRBJ2-5; 10 positions match TRBD2. The junction had 10 bases not matched to a gene; V was cut back by 4 bases and J by 4 bases. This CDR3 has 16 amino acids. CDR1 and CDR2 from the germline V gene are SGHRS and YFSETQ. Written as DNA, the CDR3 is TGCGCCAGCAGCCCCGCCCCTAGCGGGGGAATAGAGACCCAGTACTTC. This gives the protein CASSPAPSGGIETQYF.

The gene calls are TRBV29-1 and TRBJ1-1; D gene ambiguous. Trimming stripped 0 bases from V and 6 bases from J, with 8 bases between. This CDR3 has 12 amino acids. Germline CDR1 SQVTM, CDR2 ANQGSEA. The CDR3 spells CSVEDPSSEAFF. The CDR3 DNA is TGCAGCGTTGAAGATCCTTCCTCTGAAGCTTTCTTT.

V usage is TRBV5-1 and J usage is TRBJ2-1; 12 positions match TRBD2. The CDR3 is made up of 20 amino acids. The V and J ends lost 1 base and 5 bases, in that order; junction bases with no gene match: 16. Germline V CDR1 and CDR2: SGHRS, YFSETQ. The CDR3 spells CASSLRPSSGGDPSNNEQFF. The CDR3 nucleotides are TGCGCCAGCAGCTTGCGTCCGTCTAGCGGGGGGGACCCGAGTAACAATGAGCAGTTCTTC.

V gene TRBV27 combines with J gene TRBJ2-7; tentatively, D is TRBD2 (6 bases). Deletions cut 4 bases from V and 1 base from J, with 8 bases between. The germline CDR1 and CDR2 sequences are MNHEY and SMNVEV (reference sequence). The CDR3 is 13 amino acids. The CDR3 region has the DNA TGTGCCAGCAGTTATGGACTATCCTACGAGCAGTACTTC. This gives the protein CASSYGLSYEQYF.

The chain carries TRBV6-1 and TRBJ1-2; maybe TRBD1 (5 bases). This CDR3 has 13 amino acids. V was pared by 8 bases and J by 7 bases, with 17 bases between. Germline V gene sequence: CDR1 MNHNS, CDR2 SASEGT. The CDR3 DNA is TGTGCCAGCTCCCTCTGGGGGGAAGGTGGCTACACCTTC. It codes for CASSLWGEGGYTF.

Of note for this clone: Its ends do not fully match the called genes, so a read error is possible. This chain joins TRBV7-3 and TRBJ2-7; D is possibly TRBD1 (6 bases). This CDR3 is 14 amino acids long. The germline V gene has CDR1 SGHTA and CDR2 FQGTGA. For the CDR3, the DNA is TGTGCCAGCAGTTTAAATGGACAGAAAGACGAGCAGTACTTC. Encoded protein: CASSLNGQKDEQYF.

The chain recombines TRBV15 with TRBJ1-2, with 9 bases lining up with TRBD1. With 3 bases clipped from V and 7 bases from J, the junction kept 0 bases outside the gene matches. CDR1 is LNHNV, CDR2 YYDKDF, per germline (reference sequence). The CDR3 contains 12 residues. The CDR3 here is CATSRDRGGYTF. The CDR3 DNA sequence: TGTGCCACCAGCAGGGACAGGGGTGGCTACACCTTC.

The chain couples TRBV7-8 to TRBJ2-7; D gene unclear. Trimming stripped 0 bases from V and 4 bases from J, with 4 bases between. The CDR3 spans 12 residues. Germline-derived CDR1 and CDR2 are SGHVS and FQNEAQ. The CDR3 here is CASSLAHYEQYF. CDR3 nucleotides: TGTGCCAGCAGCTTAGCTCATTACGAGCAGTACTTC.

The chain couples TRBV25-1 to TRBJ2-5; perhaps TRBD2 as D (6 bases). The germline gives CDR1 MGHDK, CDR2 SYGVNS. Trimming stripped 10 bases from V and 4 bases from J, with 19 bases between. CDR3 size: 14 residues. The CDR3 sequence: CATSIFGGGETQYF. The DNA of the CDR3 is TGTGCCACCTCAATTTTCGGGGGAGGAGAGACCCAGTACTTC.

The chain employs TRBV9 and TRBJ2-1, with TRBD2 matching over 8 bases. Losses at the gene ends were 5 bases for V and 2 bases for J; bases not matched to a gene: 6. The CDR3 covers 15 residues. Germline assignment: CDR1 SGDLS and CDR2 YYNGEE. As DNA, the CDR3 is TGTGCCAGCAGTCGTAGCGGGGATGCCTACAATGAGCAGTTCTTC. Its protein is CASSRSGDAYNEQFF.

Regarding this clone: At one end, the junction sequence differs from germline, possibly due to a read error. This sequence joins TRBV7-2 and TRBJ2-1, with 10 positions matching TRBD1. Germline V gene sequence: CDR1 SGHTA, CDR2 FQGNSA. This CDR3 comprises 17 residues. The CDR3 loop reads CASNLGQGVFGVDEQFF. CDR3 coding DNA: TGTGCCAGCAACTTAGGACAGGGGGTTTTTGGGGTCGATGAGCAGTTCTTC. The variable domain in full, with the rest retrieved from reference TRBV7-2 and TRBJ2-1, is GAGVSQSPSNKVTEKGKDVELRCDPISGHTALYWYRQSLGQGLEFLIYFQGNSAPDKSGLPSDRFSAERTGGSVSTLTIQRTQQEDSAVYLCASNLGQGVFGVDEQFFGPGTRLTVL.

CDR3 nucleotide sequence: TGTGCCAGCACCCATAACCCCAGGGGGCCCTACGAGCAGTACTTC. It is translated as CASTHNPRGPYEQYF. The chain is built from TRBV6-5 and TRBJ2-7; 8 positions agree with TRBD1. V lost 7 bases and J lost 2; bases outside the gene matches: 10. CDR1 is MNHEY, CDR2 SVGAGI, per germline. The CDR3 runs to 15 residues.

The chain employs TRBV27 and TRBJ2-6; 7 bases agree with TRBD1. The V gene's germline CDR1 is MNHEY and CDR2 SMNVEV (reference sequence). The V gene end was trimmed by 6 bases and the J gene end by 8 bases; junction bases not matched to a gene: 13. This CDR3 is 16 amino acids long. DNA for the CDR3: TGTGCCAGCAGAGTCCAAGGGGGCGTTCGGTCCAACGTCCTGACTTTC. This sequence encodes CASRVQGGVRSNVLTF.

This clone has only a few counts. The chain carries TRBV15 and TRBJ2-7; TRBD2 matches 7 bases. The V and J ends lost 9 bases and 3 bases, in that order; junction bases with no gene match: 8. In germline, CDR1 is LNHNV, CDR2 YYDKDF (reference sequence). This CDR3 has 13 residues. CDR3 sequence (DNA): TGTGCCACATCGATCGGGACTATCTACGAGCAGTACTTC. This encodes CATSIGTIYEQYF.

This clone was seen only a few times. V is TRBV9 and J is TRBJ2-5, with a tentative D call TRBD1 (5 bases). V was cut by 0 bases and J by 1 base, with 10 bases left in between. The CDR3 runs 15 residues. Looked up from germline, CDR1 is SGDLS and CDR2 is YYNGEE. CDR3 bases: TGTGCCAGCAGCGTAGCGGCAGGGCGCCAAGAGACCCAGTACTTC. Translated, it gives CASSVAAGRQETQYF.

Only one count was recorded for this clone. The chain employs TRBV5-4 and TRBJ2-3; 9 bases agree with TRBD2. This CDR3 is built from 17 residues. Germline assignment: CDR1 SGHNT and CDR2 YYREEE (reference sequence). Trimming took 4 bases from V and 2 from J; bases not matched to a gene: 11. The CDR3 region is CASSHPASGDLTDTQYF. For the CDR3, the DNA is TGTGCCAGCAGCCACCCCGCTAGCGGGGACCTCACAGATACGCAGTATTTT.

At least ten counts were recorded for this clone. The chain is built from TRBV16 and TRBJ1-6; 10 nucleotides align to TRBD1. Looked up from germline, CDR1 is KGHSY and CDR2 is FQNENV. After removal of 2 bases from V and 6 bases from J, the junction contained 1 base not matched to a gene. CDR3 size: 15 residues. The CDR3 region is CASSQRTGGNSPLHF. CDR3 sequence (DNA): TGTGCCAGCAGCCAAAGGACAGGGGGTAATTCACCCCTCCACTTT.

V usage is TRBV7-9 and J usage is TRBJ2-7; tentatively, D is TRBD1 (6 bases). The CDR3 is 13 amino acids. Deletions cut 5 bases from V and 4 bases from J, with 12 bases between. The germline V gene encodes CDR1 SEHNR and CDR2 FQNEAQ (reference sequence). CDR3 sequence (DNA): TGTGCCAGCAGCAGGGGGAATGCTTACGAGCAGTACTTC. Encoded protein: CASSRGNAYEQYF.

The chain recombines TRBV4-2 with TRBJ2-5; D is perhaps TRBD1 (6 bases). The CDR3 length is 15 residues. Germline V gene data show CDR1 as LGHNA and CDR2 as YNFKEQ. Trimming removed 2 bases from V and 5 bases from J, with 15 bases in between. Written as DNA, the CDR3 is TGTGCCAGCAGCCAATACCTCACAGGGCTGGAGACCCAGTACTTC. Protein: CASSQYLTGLETQYF.

This rearrangement joins TRBV27 to TRBJ2-7, with 7 positions matching TRBD2. The germline V gene encodes CDR1 MNHEY and CDR2 SMNVEV (reference sequence). The CDR3 contains 12 residues. Losses at the gene ends were 8 bases for V and 6 bases for J; bases not matched to a gene: 7. The CDR3 nucleotides are TGTGCCAGCTCGGGGTCGGGGGGCGAGCAGTACTTC. Its translation: CASSGSGGEQYF.